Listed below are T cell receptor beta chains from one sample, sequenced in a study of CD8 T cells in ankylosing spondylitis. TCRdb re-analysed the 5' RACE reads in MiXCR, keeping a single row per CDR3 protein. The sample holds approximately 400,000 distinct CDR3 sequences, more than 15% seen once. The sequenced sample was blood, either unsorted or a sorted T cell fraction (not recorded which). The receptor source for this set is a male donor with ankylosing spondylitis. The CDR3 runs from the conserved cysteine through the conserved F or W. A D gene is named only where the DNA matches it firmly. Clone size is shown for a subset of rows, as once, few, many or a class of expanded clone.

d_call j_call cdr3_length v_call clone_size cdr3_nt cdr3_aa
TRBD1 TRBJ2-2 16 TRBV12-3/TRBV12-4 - TGTGCCAGCAGTAGTGCGACAGGGGGGAACACCGGGGAGCTGTTTTTT CASSSATGGNTGELFF
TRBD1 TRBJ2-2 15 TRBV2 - TGTGCCAGCAGCGGACAGGGGAGGAACACCGGGGAGCTGTTTTTT CASSGQGRNTGELFF
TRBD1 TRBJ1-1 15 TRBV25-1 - TGTGCCAGCAGTGAATTGGGACAGCTGAACACTGAAGCTTTCTTT CASSELGQLNTEAFF
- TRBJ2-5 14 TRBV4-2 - TGTGCCAGCAGCCAAGCCGTAAATCGGGAGACCCAGTACTTC CASSQAVNRETQYF
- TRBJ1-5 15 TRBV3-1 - TGTGCCAGCAGCCTGGCGTCGGGAGCAAATCAGCCCCAGCATTTT CASSLASGANQPQHF
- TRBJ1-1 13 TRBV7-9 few TGTGCCAGCAGCTTAGGCGATTCCACTGAAGCTTTCTTT CASSLGDSTEAFF
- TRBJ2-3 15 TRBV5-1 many TGCGCCAGCAGCTCGGGCGGGACCTACACAGATACGCAGTATTTT CASSSGGTYTDTQYF
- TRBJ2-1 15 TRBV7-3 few TGTGCCAGCAGCTTGACAGAGACGCGGGGCAATGAGCAGTTCTTC CASSLTETRGNEQFF
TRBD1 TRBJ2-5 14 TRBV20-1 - TGCAGTGCTACACCGGGACAGTCACAAGAGACCCAGTACTTC CSATPGQSQETQYF
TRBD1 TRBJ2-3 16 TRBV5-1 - TGCGCCAGCAGCCTAGGGACAGGGGCGCACACAGATACGCAGTATTTT CASSLGTGAHTDTQYF
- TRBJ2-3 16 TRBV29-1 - TGCAGCGTTGAAGGGACACAGGGCACTAGCACAGATACGCAGTATTTT CSVEGTQGTSTDTQYF
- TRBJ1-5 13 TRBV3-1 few TGTGCCAGCAGCCAAGATGAAGATCAGCCCCAGCATTTT CASSQDEDQPQHF
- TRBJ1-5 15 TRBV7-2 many TGTGCCAGCAGCTTAGGTCCCCTGGGGAATCAGCCCCAGCATTTT CASSLGPLGNQPQHF
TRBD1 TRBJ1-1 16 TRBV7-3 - TGTGCCAGCAGCTTAGGGGACAGGGTATCGTCCACTGAAGCTTTCTTT CASSLGDRVSSTEAFF
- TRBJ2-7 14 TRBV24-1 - TGTGCCACCAGTGATGGGGGGAGTATGTACGAGCAGTACTTC CATSDGGSMYEQYF
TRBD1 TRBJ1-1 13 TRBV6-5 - TGTGCCAGCAGTTACAGGGGGCGGACTGAAGCTTTCTTT CASSYRGRTEAFF
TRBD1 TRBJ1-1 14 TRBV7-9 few TGTGCCAGCAGCTTGTCGGACAGGGGGCTTGTAGCTTTCTTT CASSLSDRGLVAFF
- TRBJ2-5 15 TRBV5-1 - TGCGCCAGCAGCCCGCAGACAGCGCAAACGGAGACCCAGTACTTC CASSPQTAQTETQYF
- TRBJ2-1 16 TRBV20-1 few TGCAGTGCCCCGGTCCAGGAACCACAATTCTTCAATGAGCAGTTCTTC CSAPVQEPQFFNEQFF
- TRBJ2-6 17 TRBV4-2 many TGTGCCAGCAGCCAAGGGGATCCCCACTCTGGGGCCAACGTCCTGACTTTC CASSQGDPHSGANVLTF
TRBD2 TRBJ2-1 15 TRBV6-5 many TGTGCCAGCAGTTTAGCGGGAGTCGGGGCCAATGAGCAGTTCTTC CASSLAGVGANEQFF
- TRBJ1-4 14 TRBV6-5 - TGTGCCAGCAGTTCCCCGGGTGTCAATGAAAAACTGTTTTTT CASSSPGVNEKLFF
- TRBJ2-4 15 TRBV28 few TGTGCCAGCAACGAAGCTAGCGAAGCCAAAAACATTCAGTACTTC CASNEASEAKNIQYF
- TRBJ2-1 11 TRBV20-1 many TGCAGTGCTAGAAACCACGGTGAGCAGTTCTTC CSARNHGEQFF
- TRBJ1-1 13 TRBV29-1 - TGCAGCGGGGCGTGGGGCCCGAACACTGAAGCTTTCTTT CSGAWGPNTEAFF
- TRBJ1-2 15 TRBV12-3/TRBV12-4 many TGTGCCAGCACCCAAGGGCAGGCCGGGGGCTATGGCTACACCTTC CASTQGQAGGYGYTF
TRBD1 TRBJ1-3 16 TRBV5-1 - TGCGCCAGCAGCTTGGCTCCGACAGGGTGGGGAAACACCATATATTTT CASSLAPTGWGNTIYF
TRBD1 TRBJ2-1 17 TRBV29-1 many TGCAGCGTTGATTCTGATGTAGGGGACAGGGGGCGCGATGAGCAGTTCTTC CSVDSDVGDRGRDEQFF
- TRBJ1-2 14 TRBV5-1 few TGCGCCAGCAGCTTGGGGACTGCGGGCTATGGCTACACCTTC CASSLGTAGYGYTF
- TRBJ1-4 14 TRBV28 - TGTGCCAGCACCCCGCCGCGGGGTCTACGGAAACTGTTTTTT CASTPPRGLRKLFF
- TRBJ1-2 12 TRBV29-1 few TGCAGCGTTATAAGGTCGGGCTATGGCTACACCTTC CSVIRSGYGYTF
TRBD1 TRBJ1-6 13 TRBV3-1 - TGTGCCAGCAGCCATGACAGGGCTTCACCCCTCCACTTT CASSHDRASPLHF
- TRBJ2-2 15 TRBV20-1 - TGCAGTGCTAGAGATGGCACAGCGAACACCGGGGAGCTGTTTTTT CSARDGTANTGELFF
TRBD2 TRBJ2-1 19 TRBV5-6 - TGTGCCAGCGGCCCCGGGGTAGCGGGAGCCCTCCCCCTGTACAATGAGCAGTTCTTC CASGPGVAGALPLYNEQFF
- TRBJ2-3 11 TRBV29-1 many TGCAGCGTTGACGTAGAAGATACGCAGTATTTT CSVDVEDTQYF
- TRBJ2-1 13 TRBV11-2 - TGTGCCAGCAGCTTGGGAAAGGGTAATGAGCAGTTCTTC CASSLGKGNEQFF
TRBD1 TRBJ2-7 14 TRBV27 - TGTGCCAGCAGTCTTGGGGACAGGGATACGGTGCAGTACTTC CASSLGDRDTVQYF
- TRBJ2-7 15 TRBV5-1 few TGCGCCAGCAGCTTACGACTGGGGGAGTCCTACGAGCAGTACTTC CASSLRLGESYEQYF
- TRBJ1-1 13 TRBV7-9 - TGTGCCAGCAGAGATACCGGGGTGTCTGAAGCTTTCTTT CASRDTGVSEAFF
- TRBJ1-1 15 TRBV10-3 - TGTGCCATCAGTGAGTCTGGGGAAGTCGGCACTGAAGCTTTCTTT CAISESGEVGTEAFF
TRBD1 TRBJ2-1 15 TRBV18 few TGTGCCAGCTCACCAGGGACAGGGGGCATGGATGAGCAGTTCTTC CASSPGTGGMDEQFF
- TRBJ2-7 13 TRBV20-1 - TGCAGTAACGGGCGGGTGTCCTCCTACGAGCAGTACTTC CSNGRVSSYEQYF
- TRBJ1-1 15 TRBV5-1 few TGCGCCAGCAGTCCATGGACAGACATGAACACTGAAGCTTTCTTT CASSPWTDMNTEAFF
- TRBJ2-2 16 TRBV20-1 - TGCAGTGCACTAGTAGTAGGCAGGGGCAACACCGGGGAGCTGTTTTTT CSALVVGRGNTGELFF
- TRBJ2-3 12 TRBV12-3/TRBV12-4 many TGTGCCAGCAGTTCTCAGGGGTATGCGCAGTATTTT CASSSQGYAQYF
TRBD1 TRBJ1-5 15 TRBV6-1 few TGTGCCAGCAGTGCCCAGGGGGCGCGAAATCAGCCCCAGCATTTT CASSAQGARNQPQHF
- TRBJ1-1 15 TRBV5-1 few TGCGCCAGCAGCTCCGGGGAATTCATGAACACTGAAGCTTTCTTT CASSSGEFMNTEAFF
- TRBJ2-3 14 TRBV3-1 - TGTGCCAGCAGCCAAGCGTGGGGAGCGGTAACGCAGTATTTT CASSQAWGAVTQYF
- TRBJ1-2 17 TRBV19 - TGTGCCAGTATATTTCTAAGTAAGGAGGGAGAAAACTATGGCTACACCTTC CASIFLSKEGENYGYTF
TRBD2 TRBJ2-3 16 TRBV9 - TGTGCCAGCAGCGCCGGACTAGCGGGAGCTGCAGATACGCAGTATTTT CASSAGLAGAADTQYF
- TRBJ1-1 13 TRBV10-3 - TGTGCCATCAAGTTAGACGGGAGAACTGAAGCTTTCTTT CAIKLDGRTEAFF
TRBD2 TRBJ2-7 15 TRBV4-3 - TGCGCCAGCAGCCAAGGACTTGGACTAGCCTACGAGCAGTACTTC CASSQGLGLAYEQYF
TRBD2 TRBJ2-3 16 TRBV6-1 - TGTGCCAGCAGTGAATACCGGACTAGCGTCGCAGATACGCAGTATTTT CASSEYRTSVADTQYF
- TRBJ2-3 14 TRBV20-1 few TGCAGTGCGGAACAGGGTGAGGGCACAGATACGCAGTATTTT CSAEQGEGTDTQYF
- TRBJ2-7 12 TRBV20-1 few TGCAGTGCTAAGGTCGCCGGCTACGAGCAGTACTTC CSAKVAGYEQYF
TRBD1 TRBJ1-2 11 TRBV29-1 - TGCAGCGTCCAGGGACAGGCGGACTACACCTTC CSVQGQADYTF
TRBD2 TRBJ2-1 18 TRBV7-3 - TGTGCCAGCAGCTTAAAGGGTAGCGGGAGGAGGTCCTACAATGAGCAGTTCTTC CASSLKGSGRRSYNEQFF
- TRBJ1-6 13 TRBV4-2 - TGTGCCAGCAGCCAGGGGAAAAATTCACCCCTCCACTTT CASSQGKNSPLHF
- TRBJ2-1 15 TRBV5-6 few TGTGCCAGCAGCTTGGCCAAAGGAGGGGTTCCCAAGCAGTTCTTC CASSLAKGGVPKQFF
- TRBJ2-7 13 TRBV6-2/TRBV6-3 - TGTGCCAGCAAACTGGGCCTGTCCTACGAGCAGTACTTC CASKLGLSYEQYF